Shown below are 26 T cell receptor beta chains from a single sample sequenced in a study of T cells in Graves' hyperthyroidism and ophthalmopathy. Amplified TCR beta CDR3 regions came from RNA transcripts. During a first-round RT-PCR of the TCR CDR3, the HTBI primer set was used. TCRdb re-analysed the multiplex PCR reads in MiXCR, keeping a single row per CDR3 protein. The table has about 700,000 distinct CDR3 sequences, 11% to 15% seen once. The specimen was blood. These receptors all stem from a woman between 18 and 29 years old with Graves' hyperthyroidism.

The rearrangement joins TRBV13 to TRBJ2-7; D may correspond to TRBD1 or TRBD2 (5 bases each). From germline, CDR1 is PRHDT and CDR2 FYEKMQ (reference sequence). There are 13 residues in the CDR3. Trimming pared 2 bases from V and 3 bases from J, leaving 8 bases between. CDR3 sequence reads: CASSLRGFYEQYF. The CDR3 coding sequence is TGTGCCAGCAGCTTACGGGGCTTCTACGAGCAGTACTTC.

In its sample, this clonotype was seen many times. V usage is TRBV20-1 and J usage is TRBJ1-1; possible D gene TRBD1, 6 bases. Germline V CDR1 and CDR2: DFQATT, SNEGSKA (reference sequence). The V end lost 6 bases, the J end lost 3 bases, and 17 bases lay between the germline ends. This CDR3 contains 14 residues. This CDR3 reads CSAQTGIWHTEAFF. The CDR3 nucleotides read TGCAGTGCACAGACAGGAATTTGGCACACTGAAGCTTTCTTT.

This rearrangement joins TRBV6-2 or TRBV6-3 to TRBJ2-7; the match to TRBD1 covers 9 bases. Germline loops: CDR1 MNHEY, CDR2 SVGEGT. This CDR3 is 18 amino acids long. The V gene end was trimmed by 0 bases and the J gene end by 5 bases; junction bases not matched to a gene: 14. Here the CDR3 reads CASSYSIGPGQGPDEQYF. CDR3 DNA: TGTGCCAGCAGTTACTCGATTGGCCCGGGACAGGGCCCGGACGAGCAGTACTTC.

V gene TRBV7-9 combines with J gene TRBJ2-2, with D tentatively TRBD2 (6 bases). The CDR3 has 17 residues. Per germline, CDR1 SEHNR and CDR2 FQNEAQ (reference sequence). V shed 5 bases and J shed 0 bases, with 16 bases lying between them. The CDR3, as DNA: TGTGCCAGCAGCCCCAATGTCGCGGGGACGAACACCGGGGAGCTGTTTTTT. Protein: CASSPNVAGTNTGELFF.

The table lists this clonotype with a few counts. This chain uses TRBV20-1 with TRBJ2-1, with TRBD2 matching 7 bases. Germline-derived CDR1 and CDR2 are DFQATT and SNEGSKA (reference sequence). The CDR3 totals 14 residues. The V segment lost 7 bases and the J segment 7 bases; nucleotides outside the gene matches: 13. The CDR3 region is CSVSRGEGRNEQFF. CDR3 DNA sequence: TGCAGTGTCAGCCGGGGGGAGGGTCGAAATGAGCAGTTCTTC.

This clonotype was picked up many times. This chain links TRBV18 with TRBJ1-2; D ambiguous. The ends were cut back, 2 bases at V and 2 bases at J, with 12 bases in the middle. Germline V gene lookup returns CDR1 KGHSH and CDR2 LQKENI. The CDR3 has 15 residues. The CDR3 sequence: CASSPWPGQNYGYTF. CDR3 in DNA: TGTGCCAGCTCACCATGGCCGGGTCAGAACTATGGCTACACCTTC.

As to this clonotype: A much larger clone differs by one base, so this may be a read error. This sequence joins TRBV6-8 and TRBJ2-1; D possibly corresponds to TRBD1 (7 bases). The CDR3 is 16 residues long. Trimming pared 6 bases from V and 10 bases from J, leaving 25 bases between. Germline lookup yields CDR1 MNHGY and CDR2 SAAAGT. The CDR3 bases are TGTGCCAGCAGCCACCCTTGCAGGGGGGAGGACTACGAGCAGTTCTTC. It yields the protein CASSHPCRGEDYEQFF.

This clonotype was observed many times. For the CDR3, the DNA is TGCAGCGTTGAAAAGGGGACAGGGAACACCGGGGAGCTGTTTTTT. Its translation is CSVEKGTGNTGELFF. The V and J genes are TRBV29-1 and TRBJ2-2; 8 bases align to TRBD1. V gave up 2 bases and J gave up 1 base; unmatched junction bases: 3. The CDR3 has 15 amino acids. Germline-derived CDR1 and CDR2 are SQVTM and ANQGSEA.

The sample holds many counts of this clonotype. The V gene is TRBV7-6, the J gene TRBJ2-1, with 8 bases lining up with TRBD2. V lost 2 bases to trimming and J lost 5 bases; unmatched junction nucleotides: 8. In germline, CDR1 is SGHVS, CDR2 FNYEAQ. The CDR3 spans 16 residues. The CDR3 coding sequence is TGTGCCAGCAGCTTAAGGGTAGCGGGGCTGAACAATGAGCAGTTCTTC. Translating gives CASSLRVAGLNNEQFF. Filled out from reference TRBV7-6 and TRBJ2-1, the complete variable domain reads GAGVSQSPRYKVTKRGQDVALRCDPISGHVSLYWYRQALGQGPEFLTYFNYEAQQDKSGLPNDRFSAERPEGSISTLTIQRTEQRDSAMYRCASSLRVAGLNNEQFFGPGTRLTVL.

Ten or more counts support this clonotype. The chain carries TRBV30 and TRBJ1-1; 8 bases fit TRBD1. Germline CDR1 reads GTSNPN; CDR2 reads SVGIG (reference sequence). The junction had 11 bases not matched to a gene; V was cut back by 1 base and J by 7 bases. The CDR3 totals 15 residues. The CDR3 sequence is CAWSGGRGQFGEAFF. The CDR3 nucleotides read TGTGCCTGGAGTGGAGGCAGGGGGCAATTTGGTGAAGCTTTCTTT.

The chain carries TRBV5-1 and TRBJ1-2; 8 bases agree with TRBD1. V shed 0 bases, J shed 4 bases, and the junction held 5 bases outside the gene matches. The CDR3 loop spans 15 amino acids. CDR1 is SGHRS, CDR2 YFSETQ, per germline. CDR3 loop: CASSLGTGRGYGYTF. In DNA form, the CDR3 reads TGCGCCAGCAGCTTGGGGACAGGGCGCGGCTATGGCTACACCTTC.

The chain links TRBV2 to TRBJ2-2, with a tentative D call TRBD2 (6 bases). This CDR3 has 13 residues. Germline assignment: CDR1 SNHLY and CDR2 FYNNEI. V was shortened by 8 bases and J by 4 bases, with 11 bases between the two germline ends. In nucleotides, the CDR3 is TGTGCCAGCCAGGAGGGCCCCACCGGGGAGCTGTTTTTT. Translated: CASQEGPTGELFF. The variable domain in full, with the rest retrieved from reference TRBV2 and TRBJ2-2, is EPEVTQTPSHQVTQMGQEVILRCVPISNHLYFYWYRQILGQKVEFLVSFYNNEISEKSEIFDDQFSVERPDGSNFTLKIRSTKLEDSAMYFCASQEGPTGELFFGEGSRLTVL.

This clonotype has more than one count but fewer than ten. V and J are TRBV15 and TRBJ1-4; D call uncertain. CDR3 length: 17 residues. In germline, CDR1 is LNHNV, CDR2 YYDKDF (reference sequence). Trimming removed 0 bases from V and 6 bases from J, with 17 bases in between. Written as DNA, the CDR3 is TGTGCCACCAGCAGAGATTTCCGGTACTACATGGATGAAAAACTGTTTTTT. Translating gives CATSRDFRYYMDEKLFF.

This clonotype occurred a few times. The gene calls are TRBV7-2 and TRBJ1-1; D is unresolved. The CDR3 spans 15 residues. The V end was cut by 1 base, the J end by 2 bases, with 11 bases between. Per germline, CDR1 SGHTA and CDR2 FQGNSA. The CDR3 sequence: CASSLEPAANTEAFF. The DNA for the CDR3 is TGTGCCAGCAGCTTAGAGCCGGCAGCCAACACTGAAGCTTTCTTT.

This clonotype was found a few times. The CDR3 region is CASSPIGETYEQYF. The CDR3, as DNA: TGTGCCAGCTCCCCGATCGGAGAGACCTACGAGCAGTACTTC. The chain combines TRBV18 with TRBJ2-7; no clear D. From germline, CDR1 is KGHSH and CDR2 LQKENI. The germline V and J ends were trimmed by 6 bases and 2 bases, with 14 bases remaining between them. The CDR3 length is 14 residues.

In its sample, this clonotype was seen many times. The V call is TRBV7-9, the J call TRBJ1-1; D is unclear. The CDR3 length is 14 residues. V shed 1 base and J shed 11 bases, with 17 bases lying between them. Germline assignment: CDR1 SEHNR and CDR2 FQNEAQ (reference sequence). The CDR3 nucleotides are TGTGCCAGCAGCTTAGGAGGACCGGGCCAAACGGCTTTCTTT. Encoded protein: CASSLGGPGQTAFF. Full variable domain (rest looked up from reference TRBV7-9 and TRBJ1-1): DTGVSQNPRHKITKRGQNVTFRCDPISEHNRLYWYRQTLGQGPEFLTYFQNEAQLEKSRLLSDRFSAERPKGSFSTLEIQRTEQGDSAMYLCASSLGGPGQTAFFGQGTRLTVV.

This clonotype has a count of ten or more. The V and J genes are TRBV11-2 and TRBJ2-7; D is unclear. Germline CDR1 is SGHAT and CDR2 is FQNNGV. Trimming removed 6 bases at V and 1 base at J, with 13 bases between. This CDR3 contains 14 residues. The CDR3 spells CASRDPIQSYEQYF. In nucleotides, the CDR3 is TGTGCCAGCAGGGACCCTATACAATCCTACGAGCAGTACTTC.

This sequence joins TRBV14 and TRBJ2-2; TRBD2 aligns across 12 bases. This CDR3 spans 16 amino acids. The ends lost 4 bases at V and 3 bases at J; junction bases unmatched: 3. Per germline, CDR1 SGHDN and CDR2 FVKESK. The CDR3 DNA follows: TGTGCCAGCAGCCCCCGACTAGCGGGAGACACCGGGGAGCTGTTTTTT. Amino acids: CASSPRLAGDTGELFF.

This clonotype was detected many times. The chain has TRBV28 and TRBJ1-2; D remains ambiguous. The CDR3 has 14 residues. The germline V gene has CDR1 MDHEN and CDR2 SYDVKM. Trimming cost V 2 bases and J 4 bases, with 11 bases left between them. The CDR3 region has the DNA TGTGCCAGCAGTTTAAATCCAGGAATCTATGGCTACACCTTC. It specifies CASSLNPGIYGYTF.

Many counts were recorded for this clonotype. This chain links TRBV11-2 with TRBJ2-5, with D unclear. The germline gives CDR1 SGHAT, CDR2 FQNNGV. The CDR3 length is 14 residues. Trimming took off 3 bases at V and 4 bases at J, with 12 bases between the two ends. In DNA, the CDR3 is TGTGCCAGCAGCTTGGACCCGGAAGTAGAGACCCAGTACTTC. It encodes CASSLDPEVETQYF.

The table lists this clonotype with a few counts. The chain joins TRBV5-1 to TRBJ2-1; D is undetermined. The CDR3 consists of 12 residues. Trimming left V 7 bases short and J 9 bases short, with 14 bases between. Germline values: CDR1 SGHRS, CDR2 YFSETQ. The CDR3 DNA follows: TGCGCCAGCCGAGAGAATCACGGTGAGCAGTTCTTC. This codes for CASRENHGEQFF.

In its sample, this clonotype was seen a few times. The genes are TRBV2 and TRBJ2-7; possibly TRBD2 for D (6 bases). Germline V CDR1 and CDR2: SNHLY, FYNNEI. This CDR3 spans 13 amino acids. Trimming stripped 8 bases from V and 3 bases from J, with 14 bases between. The CDR3 reads CASRRETYYEQYF. The CDR3 nucleotides read TGTGCCAGCCGCCGGGAGACCTACTACGAGCAGTACTTC. Combining the CDR3 with reference TRBV2 and TRBJ2-7 gives the whole variable domain EPEVTQTPSHQVTQMGQEVILRCVPISNHLYFYWYRQILGQKVEFLVSFYNNEISEKSEIFDDQFSVERPDGSNFTLKIRSTKLEDSAMYFCASRRETYYEQYFGPGTRLTVT.

This clonotype occurred a few times. The chain couples TRBV6-5 to TRBJ1-5; possible D gene TRBD1, 6 bases. The CDR3 consists of 13 residues. Germline-derived CDR1 and CDR2 are MNHEY and SVGAGI. V was pared by 0 bases and J by 11 bases, with 11 bases between. CDR3 bases: TGTGCCAGCAGTTACTCCGGGGGCCAGGCCCAGCATTTT. Amino acids: CASSYSGGQAQHF.

The sample holds a few counts of this clonotype. V usage is TRBV18 and J usage is TRBJ1-1; D call uncertain. The ends were cut back, 6 bases at V and 10 bases at J, with 12 bases in the middle. In germline, CDR1 is KGHSH, CDR2 LQKENI. The CDR3 loop spans 11 amino acids. The CDR3 sequence is CASSPGEAAFF. Written as DNA, the CDR3 is TGTGCCAGCTCGCCAGGAGAAGCAGCTTTCTTT. Drawing the rest from reference TRBV18 and TRBJ1-1, the complete variable domain is NAGVMQNPRHLVRRRGQEARLRCSPMKGHSHVYWYRQLPEEGLKFMVYLQKENIIDESGMPKERFSAEFPKEGPSILRIQQVVRGDSAAYFCASSPGEAAFFGQGTRLTVV.

This clonotype was detected ten times or more. This chain links TRBV7-2 with TRBJ2-3; no clear D. V dropped 5 bases and J dropped 4 bases, with 7 bases sitting between them. Per the germline V gene, CDR1 is SGHTA and CDR2 is FQGNSA. CDR3 length: 12 amino acids. DNA of the CDR3: TGTGCCAGCAGCCCCTATGCAGATACGCAGTATTTT. This encodes CASSPYADTQYF.

This clonotype was found a few times. The chain uses TRBV20-1 and TRBJ2-7, with a tentative D call TRBD2 (5 bases). This CDR3 is 15 amino acids long. Germline assignment: CDR1 DFQATT and CDR2 SNEGSKA (reference sequence). Trimming left V 0 bases short and J 4 bases short, with 16 bases between. The CDR3 region is CSAREIEGAVYEQYF. CDR3 DNA sequence: TGCAGTGCTAGAGAAATCGAGGGAGCGGTATACGAGCAGTACTTC.